The following is a T cell receptor beta chain sequence with its context. Antigen specificity is unknown. Treatment meaning: 15 to 20 received Ad26.COV2.S at low or high dose, single or two shots; several received placebo; per-sample allocation not given. It was on day 63 after the first vaccine or placebo injection that samples were taken. This sample was included in a study of Ad26.COV2.S vaccination and SARS-CoV-2 variants. In the study overall: The donor belonged to the COV1001 Ad26.COV2.S trial arm.

Using immunoSEQ multiplex PCR, the repertoire was profiled, and TCRdb retains in-frame clones only, with some absent. The top ten hold around 3.6% of the sample, which has under 550,000 clones, roughly 90% seen once. Study results and caveats: Using TCR breadth and depth analyses may have led to underestimated total T cell responses. Recipients of vaccine and of placebo showed similar breadth of their non-spike TCR repertoires. Vaccinees displayed broader spike-specific TCR repertoires than placebo recipients.

This clonotype was sampled from a person between 18 and 65 years old who received the Ad26.COV2.S COVID-19 vaccine or a placebo. The sequencing used peripheral blood, collected in a trial of Ad26.COV2.S vaccine versus placebo.

CDR3 in amino acids: CASSEGAGSSYEQYF. In DNA, the CDR3 is TGTGCCAGCAGTGAAGGCGCGGGCAGCTCCTACGAGCAGTACTTC. This chain links TRBV6-1 with TRBJ2-7; D may be TRBD2 (5 bases). V was cut by 1 base and J by 0 bases, with 10 bases left in between. The CDR3 consists of 15 residues. Germline CDR1 reads MNHNS; CDR2 reads SASEGT.